These 21 T cell receptor beta chains were all obtained from the same sample, sequenced in a study of blood T cell dynamics during melanoma immunotherapy. Clones were sequenced by immunoSEQ multiplex PCR, and TCRdb holds only the in-frame ones, with some missing. The profile shows over 9,500 clones, approximately 82% of them singletons. Regarding time point: pre-treatment baseline. Material: blood, obtained from a patient treated with checkpoint blockade. The receptors were sampled from a human donor with melanoma.

The chain combines TRBV28 with TRBJ2-7, with 8 bases identical to TRBD1. This CDR3 has 14 residues. Germline V gene lookup returns CDR1 MDHEN and CDR2 SYDVKM. After removal of 3 bases from V and 6 bases from J, the junction contained 7 bases not matched to a gene. CDR3 sequence: CASSFIARGREQYF. The CDR3 region has the DNA TGTGCCAGCAGTTTTATTGCCAGGGGGCGCGAGCAGTACTTC.

This chain uses TRBV27 with TRBJ2-5; possibly TRBD2 for D (5 bases). CDR1 MNHEY and CDR2 SMNVEV come from the germline V gene (reference sequence). This CDR3 has 13 amino acids. The V and J ends lost 2 bases and 5 bases respectively, with 9 bases between them. CDR3 in DNA: TGTGCCAGCAGTTTACGGAGGTTTGAGACCCAGTACTTC. This encodes CASSLRRFETQYF.

This chain links TRBV14 with TRBJ2-5, with D unclear. Germline CDR1 SGHDN, CDR2 FVKESK. The ends were cut back, 2 bases at V and 5 bases at J, with 24 bases in the middle. This CDR3 is 18 amino acids long. The CDR3 nucleotides read TGTGCCAGCAGCCAAAATTTCCTTAATCGCAAGTCTGGCGAGACCCAGTACTTC. This sequence encodes CASSQNFLNRKSGETQYF.

The chain has TRBV5-1 and TRBJ1-5; no definite D call. Trimming took off 0 bases at V and 0 bases at J, with 7 bases between the two ends. CDR1 SGHRS and CDR2 YFSETQ come from the germline V gene. The CDR3 spans 15 residues. DNA of the CDR3: TGCGCCAGCAGCTTGGCGCCCTATAGCAATCAGCCCCAGCATTTT. The encoded protein is CASSLAPYSNQPQHF. Complete variable domain (other parts from reference TRBV5-1 and TRBJ1-5): KAGVTQTPRYLIKTRGQQVTLSCSPISGHRSVSWYQQTPGQGLQFLFEYFSETQRNKGNFPGRFSGRQFSNSRSEMNVSTLELGDSALYLCASSLAPYSNQPQHFGDGTRLSIL.

The chain joins TRBV18 to TRBJ1-1; D is possibly TRBD1 (5 bases). Trimming took off 4 bases at V and 2 bases at J, with 8 bases between the two ends. Germline CDR1 is KGHSH and CDR2 is LQKENI. The CDR3 covers 13 residues. The chain's CDR3 is CASSQTENTEAFF. CDR3 DNA sequence: TGTGCCAGCTCACAGACAGAAAACACTGAAGCTTTCTTT. The full variable domain, its missing parts supplied by reference TRBV18 and TRBJ1-1, is NAGVMQNPRHLVRRRGQEARLRCSPMKGHSHVYWYRQLPEEGLKFMVYLQKENIIDESGMPKERFSAEFPKEGPSILRIQQVVRGDSAAYFCASSQTENTEAFFGQGTRLTVV.

This clone was counted only a few times. The chain has TRBV27 and TRBJ2-1, with D possibly TRBD1 on 5 matching bases. The germline CDR1 and CDR2 sequences are MNHEY and SMNVEV (reference sequence). The CDR3 totals 13 residues. V was clipped by 2 bases and J by 8 bases, with 10 bases between them. The CDR3, as DNA: TGTGCCAGCAGTTTAGGGGCCATCTATGAGCAGTTCTTC. Translated, it gives CASSLGAIYEQFF.

V is TRBV7-3 and J is TRBJ2-2; 8 bases agree with TRBD2. After removal of 2 bases from V and 9 bases from J, the junction contained 5 bases not matched to a gene. This CDR3 has 14 residues. The germline V gene encodes CDR1 SGHTA and CDR2 FQGTGA. CDR3 region: CASSLQAGDRELFF. CDR3 in DNA: TGTGCCAGCAGCTTACAAGCGGGAGATCGGGAGCTGTTTTTT.

J is TRBJ1-2 and V is TRBV7-9; perhaps TRBD1 as D (6 bases). With 4 bases removed from V and 8 bases from J, the gap between germline ends came to 17 bases. CDR1 SEHNR and CDR2 FQNEAQ come from the germline V gene (reference sequence). The CDR3 totals 14 residues. CDR3 sequence reads: CASSSSGAPWGYTF. In nucleotides, the CDR3 is TGTGCCAGCAGCTCCTCAGGGGCCCCTTGGGGCTACACCTTC.

The chain joins TRBV6-5 to TRBJ1-2, with D maybe TRBD1 (5 bases). This CDR3 has 11 amino acids. CDR1 and CDR2 (germline): MNHEY, SVGAGI. V dropped 3 bases and J dropped 7 bases, with 6 bases sitting between them. In DNA, the CDR3 is TGTGCCAGCAGTTATCAGGGTGGCTACACCTTC. This encodes CASSYQGGYTF.

The CDR3 sequence is CASSFEGRGPEKLFF. In DNA form, the CDR3 reads TGTGCCAGCAGCTTCGAGGGCAGGGGGCCTGAAAAACTGTTTTTT. The V and J genes are TRBV5-6 and TRBJ1-4; 8 nucleotides agree with TRBD1. Germline CDR1 SGHDT, CDR2 YYEEEE. Trimming cost V 2 bases and J 7 bases; bases outside gene matches: 7. There are 15 residues in the CDR3. Looking up the rest from reference TRBV5-6 and TRBJ1-4 gives the full variable domain: DAGVTQSPTHLIKTRGQQVTLRCSPKSGHDTVSWYQQALGQGPQFIFQYYEEEERQRGNFPDRFSGHQFPNYSSELNVNALLLGDSALYLCASSFEGRGPEKLFFGSGTQLSVL.

The chain is built from TRBV7-2 and TRBJ2-1; no clear D. CDR1 is SGHTA and CDR2 is FQGNSA in the germline V gene. This CDR3 contains 14 residues. V dropped 4 bases and J dropped 5 bases, with 12 bases sitting between them. CDR3 bases: TGTGCCAGCAGCTGGCAAGCGCTCAACAATGAGCAGTTCTTC. This translates into CASSWQALNNEQFF.

The chain carries TRBV2 and TRBJ2-5; possible D gene TRBD2, 5 bases. Trimming stripped 6 bases from V and 3 bases from J, with 11 bases between. This CDR3 is 13 amino acids long. Germline CDR1 is SNHLY and CDR2 is FYNNEI. This CDR3 is CASSPGLEETQYF. CDR3 nucleotide sequence: TGTGCCAGCAGCCCAGGACTTGAAGAGACCCAGTACTTC.

The rearrangement uses TRBV18 and TRBJ1-2, with D unclear. The CDR3 spans 13 residues. V was pared by 3 bases and J by 0 bases, with 5 bases between. CDR1 is KGHSH and CDR2 is LQKENI in the germline V gene. The CDR3 protein is CASSPPTNYGYTF. In DNA form, the CDR3 reads TGTGCCAGCTCACCCCCCACTAACTATGGCTACACCTTC.

The chain recombines TRBV5-5 with TRBJ2-5; possibly TRBD1 or TRBD2 for D (6 bases each). Trimming removed 5 bases at V and 5 bases at J, with 13 bases between. The germline V gene has CDR1 SGHKS and CDR2 YYEKEE (reference sequence). The CDR3 runs to 13 residues. The CDR3 protein is CASRPSGGETQYF. In nucleotides, the CDR3 is TGTGCCAGCAGGCCCTCCGGGGGCGAGACCCAGTACTTC.

The chain employs TRBV2 and TRBJ1-4; D remains ambiguous. V lost 4 bases and J lost 8, with 11 bases in between. CDR1 is SNHLY and CDR2 is FYNNEI in the germline V gene. The CDR3 runs 13 residues. The CDR3 sequence is CASSGVSGEKLFF. Written as DNA, the CDR3 is TGTGCCAGCAGTGGAGTGAGTGGAGAAAAACTGTTTTTT.

This CDR3 is CAISRGGSNQPQHF. CDR3 bases: TGTGCCATTTCCCGCGGGGGATCAAATCAGCCCCAGCATTTT. This sequence joins TRBV10-3 and TRBJ1-5, with D perhaps matching TRBD1 (5 bases). This CDR3 has 14 residues. Between the trimmed V and J ends, which lost 9 bases and 4 bases, there was a span of 16 bases. In germline, CDR1 is ENHRY, CDR2 SYGVKD.

The chain joins TRBV21-1 to TRBJ2-7; the D segment call TRBD1 is taken from the table without a DNA check. TRBV21-1 constitutes a pseudogene. This CDR3 comprises 16 residues. In DNA form, the CDR3 reads TGTGCCAGCAGCAAAGGAGTCAGAGACAGCTCCTACGAGCAGTACGTC. Protein product: CASSKGVRDSSYEQYV.

The chain combines TRBV30 with TRBJ1-5, with 9 bases aligning to TRBD1. With 1 base clipped from V and 4 bases from J, the junction kept 2 bases outside the gene matches. Germline CDR1 and CDR2: GTSNPN and SVGIG (reference sequence). The CDR3 is 14 amino acids. The CDR3 is CAWSGGTGNQPQHF. The CDR3 DNA reads TGTGCCTGGAGTGGAGGGACAGGGAATCAGCCCCAGCATTTT.

The rearrangement joins TRBV10-3 to TRBJ1-2, with 7 nucleotides matching TRBD1. The trim removed 8 bases at V and 0 bases at J, leaving 6 bases unmatched. The CDR3 consists of 14 residues. Germline CDR1 and CDR2: ENHRY and SYGVKD. The DNA for the CDR3 is TGTGCCATCGGCGAGGGGGCGGCTAACTATGGCTACACCTTC. Translation gives CAIGEGAANYGYTF.

V usage is TRBV2 and J usage is TRBJ2-5; the D gene is possibly TRBD2 (5 bases). The CDR3 sequence is 13 residues long. CDR1 and CDR2 (germline): SNHLY, FYNNEI. Trimming removed 3 bases from V and 5 bases from J, with 10 bases in between. For the CDR3, the DNA is TGTGCCAGCAGTGAGGGCAGGAGGGAGACCCAGTACTTC. Its translation is CASSEGRRETQYF.

This chain links TRBV19 with TRBJ2-2; the D gene could be TRBD1 or TRBD2 (5 bases each). Germline assignment: CDR1 LNHDA and CDR2 SQIVND (reference sequence). Trimming took off 5 bases at V and 1 base at J, with 11 bases between the two ends. CDR3 length: 15 residues. In nucleotides, the CDR3 is TGTGCCAGTAGTGGGGACCTAAGGAACACCGGGGAGCTGTTTTTT. As protein: CASSGDLRNTGELFF.